The entry that follows covers one T cell receptor (beta chain) sequence. The sample comes from a study of blood T cells in healthy people across ages. Primed by a sample-barcoded 5' primer and a J-beta primer mix, a second PCR proceeded for 7 to 11 cycles. TCRdb reprocessed the 5' RACE reads with MiXCR, giving one entry per CDR3 protein. The top ten hold 28% of the sample, which has 890,000 or so distinct CDR3 sequences, approximately 59% seen once. This CDR3 spans 15 amino acids. The ends were cut back, 5 bases at V and 0 bases at J, with 14 bases in the middle. This receptor was taken from a man aged 30 to 45 in good health. The chain uses TRBV12-3 or TRBV12-4 and TRBJ2-7, with a possible D match to TRBD2 (6 bases). Sequenced material: blood. For the CDR3, the DNA is TGTGCCAGCAGTCCCCCGGGACTTCGCTCCTACGAGCAGTACTTC. It yields the protein CASSPPGLRSYEQYF.